The TCR beta chain under discussion was sequenced for a study of identical twins. Among all donors, each was a healthy Caucasian. This clonotype has ten or more counts. Its target is not known. The CDR3 runs 14 residues. V was pared by 6 bases and J by 6 bases, with 9 bases of the junction left unmatched. A single record per CDR3 protein comes from TCRdb applying MiXCR to the 5' RACE reads. The sample shows 200,000 or so distinct CDR3 sequences, about 7.5% of them seen only once. Points from the study as a whole: Where out-of-frame alpha sequences were twin-shared, they showed excess low generation probability. Twins' excess sharing was less marked for out-of-frame beta sequences. Fewer insertions characterized abundant cord blood beta clonotypes, whereas memory repertoires showed none.

The data were also submitted as part of a second study, on yellow fever vaccine responses in identical twins.

The source material was memory (CD45RO+) T cells sorted from blood. The receptor was isolated from a woman aged 18 to 35 in good health. The gene calls are TRBV12-3 or TRBV12-4 and TRBJ2-7, with TRBD2 identical over 9 bases. The CDR3: CASRVRELAGEQYF. The CDR3 nucleotides read TGTGCCAGCAGGGTCAGGGAACTAGCGGGCGAGCAGTACTTC.